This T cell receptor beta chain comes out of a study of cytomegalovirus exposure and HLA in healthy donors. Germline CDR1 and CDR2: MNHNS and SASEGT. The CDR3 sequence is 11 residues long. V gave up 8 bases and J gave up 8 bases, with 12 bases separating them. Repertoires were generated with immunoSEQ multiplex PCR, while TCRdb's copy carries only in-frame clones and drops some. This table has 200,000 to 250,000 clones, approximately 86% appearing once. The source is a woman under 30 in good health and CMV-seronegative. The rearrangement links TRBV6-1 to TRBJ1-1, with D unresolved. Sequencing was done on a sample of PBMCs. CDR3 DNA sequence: TGTGCCAGCTTTTCCTTCCCCGAAGCTTTCTTT. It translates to CASFSFPEAFF.